The sequence of this T cell receptor (beta chain) was determined in a study of T cells in Graves' hyperthyroidism and ophthalmopathy. Using RNA transcripts as the source, TCR beta CDR3 regions were amplified. A first-round RT-PCR of the TCR CDR3 used the HTBI primer set. From the multiplex PCR reads, TCRdb called clonotypes with MiXCR, one entry per CDR3 protein. Counted here are some 350,000 distinct CDR3 sequences, roughly 13% occurring once; the ten biggest clones make up approximately 35%. This clonotype was counted only a few times. The V end lost 7 bases, the J end lost 6 bases, and 10 bases lay between the germline ends. The germline V gene encodes CDR1 MDHEN and CDR2 SYDVKM. There are 12 residues in the CDR3.

The chain joins TRBV28 to TRBJ1-5; TRBD1 might be the D (5 bases). The clonotype comes from a woman aged 35 to 49 with Graves' ophthalmopathy. The sequencing input was blood. The chain's CDR3 is CASKGVGQPQHF. The CDR3 DNA reads TGTGCCAGCAAAGGGGTTGGTCAGCCCCAGCATTTT.